This T cell receptor (beta chain) was captured by sequencing in a study of T cells in Graves' hyperthyroidism and ophthalmopathy. Looked up from germline, CDR1 is SQVTM and CDR2 is ANQGSEA. The CDR3 sequence is 13 residues long. Trimming cost V 7 bases and J 5 bases; bases outside gene matches: 7. This clonotype showed up just a few times. TCR beta CDR3 regions were amplified from RNA transcripts. Primed by the HTBI set, a first-round RT-PCR was run on the TCR CDR3. TCRdb analysed the multiplex PCR reads with MiXCR anew, one entry per CDR3 protein. Altogether hundreds of thousands of distinct CDR3 sequences are present, approximately 18% being singletons, with the ten largest covering approximately 15%.

Material for sequencing was blood. This rearrangement joins TRBV29-1 to TRBJ2-1, with 8 bases aligning to TRBD1. The origin of this receptor is a woman aged 50 to 60 with Graves' hyperthyroidism that later progressed to Graves' ophthalmopathy. CDR3: CSGKTGVDNEQFF. CDR3 nucleotides: TGCAGCGGTAAGACAGGGGTGGACAATGAGCAGTTCTTC.